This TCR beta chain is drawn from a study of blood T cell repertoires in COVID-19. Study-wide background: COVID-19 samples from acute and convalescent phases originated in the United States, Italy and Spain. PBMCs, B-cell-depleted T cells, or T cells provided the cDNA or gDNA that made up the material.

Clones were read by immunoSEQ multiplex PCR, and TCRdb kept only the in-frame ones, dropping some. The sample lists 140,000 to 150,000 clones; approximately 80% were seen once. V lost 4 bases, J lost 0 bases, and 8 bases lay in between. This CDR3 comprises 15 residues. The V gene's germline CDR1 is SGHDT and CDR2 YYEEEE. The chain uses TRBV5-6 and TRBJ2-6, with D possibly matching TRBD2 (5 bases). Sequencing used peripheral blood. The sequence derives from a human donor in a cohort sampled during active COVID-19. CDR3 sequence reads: CASSLRDSGANVLTF. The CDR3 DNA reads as TGTGCCAGCAGCCTCCGGGACTCTGGGGCCAACGTCCTGACTTTC.